The 9 T cell receptor beta chains below all came from one sample that was sequenced in a study of T-cell memory formation after mild COVID-19. TCRdb recomputed calls from the 5' RACE reads with MiXCR, one row per CDR3 protein. The repertoire holds roughly 320,000 distinct CDR3 sequences, around 30% seen once, with 13% in the top ten. What was sequenced was PBMCs or a T cell subset sorted from them (not recorded which). The receptors were sampled from an adult woman who had mild COVID-19 (a few samples of this study predate the infection). Cell type and time point are not known.

The gene calls are TRBV4-2 and TRBJ1-1; D is undetermined. Per the germline V gene, CDR1 is LGHNA and CDR2 is YNFKEQ. Trimming stripped 5 bases from V and 1 base from J, with 8 bases between. The CDR3 loop spans 13 amino acids. CDR3 loop: CASSSYGNTEAFF. In DNA form, the CDR3 reads TGTGCCAGCAGCTCCTACGGGAACACTGAAGCTTTCTTT.

The sample holds a few counts of this clonotype. The junction shows a germline mismatch at one end, possibly a read error. The chain employs TRBV5-1 and TRBJ2-3; D is possibly TRBD2 (6 bases). The CDR3 extends over 14 amino acids. Germline CDR1 reads SGHRS; CDR2 reads YFSETQ. The CDR3 DNA follows: TGCGCCAGCAGCTTGGAAGATGGGGGGTTCCGCCGGAATTTT. It encodes CASSLEDGGFRRNF.

There are a few counts of this clonotype. V usage is TRBV5-1 and J usage is TRBJ1-6; no definite D call. Looked up from germline, CDR1 is SGHRS and CDR2 is YFSETQ. V lost 5 bases and J lost 11, with 17 bases in between. The CDR3 is made up of 14 amino acids. The CDR3 sequence is CASSTSGVLTPLHF. Written as DNA, the CDR3 is TGCGCCAGCAGTACAAGTGGGGTGCTGACACCCCTCCACTTT.

CDR3 sequence: CASSQRGGGNTIYF. CDR3 DNA: TGTGCCAGCAGCCAGCGGGGGGGGGGAAACACCATATATTTT. The chain links TRBV3-1 to TRBJ1-3, with D possibly matching TRBD1 (5 bases). Germline CDR1 and CDR2: LGHDT and YNNKEL (reference sequence). The V end lost 3 bases, the J end lost 4 bases, and 10 bases lay between the germline ends. The length of the CDR3 is 14 residues. Full variable domain (missing parts from reference TRBV3-1 and TRBJ1-3): DTAVSQTPKYLVTQMGNDKSIKCEQNLGHDTMYWYKQDSKKFLKIMFSYNNKELIINETVPNRFSPKSPDKAHLNLHINSLELGDSAVYFCASSQRGGGNTIYFGEGSWLTVV.

The chain carries TRBV24-1 and TRBJ2-7, with TRBD1 matching over 7 bases. Germline trimming cut 4 bases from V and 3 bases from J; bases unmatched to any gene: 8. This CDR3 has 15 residues. Per germline, CDR1 KGHDR and CDR2 SFDVKD. The CDR3, as DNA: TGTGCCACCAGTGAGACAGGGAGTCTTTACTACGAGCAGTACTTC. Translation: CATSETGSLYYEQYF.

There are many counts of this clonotype. V usage is TRBV5-1 and J usage is TRBJ2-2, with D perhaps matching TRBD2 (6 bases). The CDR3 is made up of 17 amino acids. In germline, CDR1 is SGHRS, CDR2 YFSETQ. V was clipped by 4 bases and J by 0 bases, with 16 bases between them. The CDR3 DNA follows: TGCGCCAGCAGCCCGCGTTGGGAGGCGGCGAACACCGGGGAGCTGTTTTTT. Translating it yields CASSPRWEAANTGELFF.

This clonotype was seen a handful of times. This chain links TRBV5-1 with TRBJ2-3; 8 bases align to TRBD2. The CDR3 sequence is 15 residues long. J gave up 0 bases and V 7 bases, and 7 bases lay outside the gene matches. Per the germline V gene, CDR1 is SGHRS and CDR2 is YFSETQ. CDR3 sequence (DNA): TGCGCCAGCGCACAACTAGCGGCTAGCACAGATACGCAGTATTTT. The encoded protein is CASAQLAASTDTQYF.

This clonotype occurred a few times. The chain recombines TRBV6-5 with TRBJ2-7; 8 bases line up with TRBD2. V was clipped by 2 bases and J by 2 bases; unmatched bases: 5. The CDR3 covers 15 residues. Germline CDR1 MNHEY, CDR2 SVGAGI. CDR3 nucleotide sequence: TGTGCCAGCAGTTACGAGGCGGGGGGCCCCTACGAGCAGTACTTC. Amino acid sequence: CASSYEAGGPYEQYF.

This clonotype was picked up a small number of times. This rearrangement joins TRBV12-3 or TRBV12-4 to TRBJ2-2, with a weak D call TRBD2 (6 bases). The ends were cut back, 5 bases at V and 4 bases at J, with 14 bases in the middle. The length of the CDR3 is 15 residues. The CDR3 region has the DNA TGTGCCAGCAGTCTTTTGGGGGGAAGCACCGGGGAGCTGTTTTTT. Its protein is CASSLLGGSTGELFF.